This T cell receptor beta chain is drawn from a study of shared clonotypes between healthy human individuals. Generated by immunoSEQ multiplex PCR, the TCRdb table keeps only in-frame clones and is missing some. The repertoire holds about 680,000 clones, with about 91% as singletons. Only CD45RO-negative cells positively selected for CCR7 counted as naive CD8 cells, so terminally differentiated effector memory CD45RA+ cells were excluded. Germline-derived CDR1 and CDR2 are MNHEY and SVGAGI. With 6 bases removed from V and 4 bases from J, the gap between germline ends came to 9 bases. The CDR3 runs 12 residues.

The V and J genes are TRBV6-5 and TRBJ1-1; no reliable D call. The sequenced sample was naive CD8+ T cells sorted from blood. The TCR originated in a man in his thirties or forties in good health. The CDR3: CASRRLGTEAFF. DNA of the CDR3: TGTGCCAGCAGACGCTTAGGCACTGAAGCTTTCTTT.